What follows are 27 T cell receptor beta chains derived from one specimen sequenced in a study of blood T cell repertoires in COVID-19. Here immunoSEQ multiplex PCR was the method, and the copy in TCRdb shows in-frame clones only, minus some. The sample has approximately 210,000 clones; around four fifths are singletons. The source material was peripheral blood. The source is a man between 60 and 75 years old with COVID-19, enrolled during active disease.

V and J are TRBV4-2 and TRBJ2-7; D is perhaps TRBD2 (5 bases). Trimming shortened V by 4 bases and J by 5 bases, and 15 bases separated the two germline ends. The V gene's germline CDR1 is LGHNA and CDR2 YNFKEQ. The CDR3 extends over 14 amino acids. The CDR3 reads CASSPREGGHEQYF. CDR3 nucleotides: TGTGCCAGCAGCCCCCGGGAAGGAGGCCACGAGCAGTACTTC.

The gene calls are TRBV3-1 (or the pseudogene TRBV3-2) and TRBJ2-4, with D possibly being TRBD1 (6 bases). The CDR3 runs 16 residues. The germline CDR1 and CDR2 sequences are LGHDT and YNNKEL (reference sequence). V lost 1 base and J lost 4, with 14 bases in between. CDR3 sequence (DNA): TGTGCCAGCAGCCAAGTTGCTCAGGGGCAGAAAAACATTCAGTACTTC. Residues: CASSQVAQGQKNIQYF.

The chain combines TRBV5-5 with TRBJ1-5; 8 nucleotides match TRBD1. CDR1 SGHKS and CDR2 YYEKEE come from the germline V gene (reference sequence). This CDR3 has 15 residues. V shed 4 bases and J 6 bases; nucleotides not matched to a gene: 9. CDR3 DNA: TGTGCCAGCAGCCCGACAGGGGCGCGGAGTCAGCCCCAGCATTTT. As protein: CASSPTGARSQPQHF. Using reference TRBV5-5 and TRBJ1-5 for the parts outside the CDR3, the full variable domain is DAGVTQSPTHLIKTRGQQVTLRCSPISGHKSVSWYQQVLGQGPQFIFQYYEKEERGRGNFPDRFSARQFPNYSSELNVNALLLGDSALYLCASSPTGARSQPQHFGDGTRLSIL.

This clone was seen a single time. This chain links TRBV5-1 with TRBJ1-1; tentative D call: TRBD1 (6 bases). The CDR3 totals 14 residues. From germline, CDR1 is SGHRS and CDR2 YFSETQ. V was clipped by 4 bases and J by 0 bases, with 10 bases between them. The CDR3 DNA sequence: TGCGCCAGCAGCCCCGGGGGGCTGAACACTGAAGCTTTCTTT. The encoded protein is CASSPGGLNTEAFF.

The chain joins TRBV28 to TRBJ1-2; D is perhaps TRBD1 (5 bases). Per germline, CDR1 MDHEN and CDR2 SYDVKM. The V gene lost 10 bases and the J gene lost 8 bases, with 23 bases spanning the gap. The CDR3 runs 14 residues. For the CDR3, the DNA is TGTGCCACCATCTTTCCCACAGGTTCCGGGGGCTACACCTTC. Encoded protein: CATIFPTGSGGYTF.

This rearrangement joins TRBV5-3 to TRBJ2-3; D is possibly TRBD2 (6 bases). TRBV5-3 is recorded as an ORF, its role being uncertain. The CDR3 length is 16 residues. V gave up 4 bases and J gave up 4 bases, with 19 bases separating them. CDR3 in DNA: TGTGCCAGAAGCCATTCACGGAGGGCGAGCGCAGATACGCAGTATTTT. It yields the protein CARSHSRRASADTQYF.

V is TRBV7-2 and J is TRBJ1-2; no reliable D call. Germline V gene sequence: CDR1 SGHTA, CDR2 FQGNSA. This CDR3 contains 13 residues. Trimming removed 1 base from V and 4 bases from J, with 7 bases in between. CDR3 loop: CASSLEQFYGYTF. DNA of the CDR3: TGTGCCAGCAGCTTAGAACAGTTCTATGGCTACACCTTC.

The CDR3, as DNA: TGTGCCAGCAGTCCACTAATCGGGGCGGGATATAATTCACCCCTCCACTTT. This encodes CASSPLIGAGYNSPLHF. The V gene is TRBV6-6, the J gene TRBJ1-6; D might be TRBD1 (5 bases). The CDR3 spans 17 residues. The V gene's germline CDR1 is MNHNY and CDR2 SVGAGI (reference sequence). Trimming pared 5 bases from V and 4 bases from J, leaving 18 bases between.

V gene TRBV11-3 combines with J gene TRBJ2-3; 10 nucleotides match TRBD2. The length of the CDR3 is 16 residues. The germline V gene has CDR1 SGHNT and CDR2 YENEEA. Trimming cost V 5 bases and J 6 bases; bases outside gene matches: 11. The CDR3 loop reads CASSGRTSGGGDTQYF. The CDR3 DNA follows: TGTGCCAGCAGCGGACGGACTAGCGGAGGAGGGGATACGCAGTATTTT.

On this clone: This sample includes further DNA sequences coding for the same CDR3. The J gene is TRBJ1-4, the V gene TRBV28; D gene unclear. V gave up 1 base and J gave up 2 bases, with 5 bases separating them. In germline, CDR1 is MDHEN, CDR2 SYDVKM. The CDR3 contains 14 residues. CDR3 protein: CASSLSGTNEKLFF. The CDR3 DNA follows: TGTGCCAGCAGTTTATCCGGGACTAATGAAAAACTGTTTTTT.

The CDR3 nucleotides read TGTGCCAGCAGGAGCTCTGGAAACACCATATATTTT. As protein: CASRSSGNTIYF. The chain uses TRBV2 and TRBJ1-3; D remains ambiguous. Germline loops: CDR1 SNHLY, CDR2 FYNNEI. This CDR3 comprises 12 residues. V was shortened by 6 bases and J by 0 bases, with 3 bases between the two germline ends.

The V gene is TRBV19, the J gene TRBJ2-7; TRBD1 aligns across 7 bases. The ends lost 9 bases at V and 3 bases at J; junction bases unmatched: 14. The V gene's germline CDR1 is LNHDA and CDR2 SQIVND (reference sequence). CDR3 length: 15 amino acids. Here the CDR3 reads CASSQRDRGGYEQYF. CDR3 nucleotide sequence: TGTGCCAGCAGCCAAAGGGACAGAGGGGGCTACGAGCAGTACTTC. The entire variable domain, with the rest obtained from reference TRBV19 and TRBJ2-7, is as follows: DGGITQSPKYLFRKEGQNVTLSCEQNLNHDAMYWYRQDPGQGLRLIYYSQIVNDFQKGDIAEGYSVSREKKESFPLTVTSAQKNPTAFYLCASSQRDRGGYEQYFGPGTRLTVT.

The chain uses TRBV5-1 and TRBJ2-1, with 8 bases identical to TRBD2. CDR1 SGHRS and CDR2 YFSETQ come from the germline V gene. J was trimmed by 6 bases and V by 1 base; bases with no gene match: 6. The CDR3 length is 15 residues. CDR3 residues: CASSLTGGPSNEQFF. CDR3 nucleotide sequence: TGCGCCAGCAGCTTGACGGGAGGGCCGAGCAATGAGCAGTTCTTC.

In this sample, this clone turned up a few times. V and J are TRBV6-1 and TRBJ2-2; TRBD1 agrees at 9 bases. Germline-derived CDR1 and CDR2 are MNHNS and SASEGT. V lost 1 base, J lost 4 bases, and 4 bases stayed unmatched. The CDR3 consists of 16 residues. CDR3 sequence (DNA): TGTGCCAGCAGTGAAGGGACAGGGGTGGGCACCGGGGAGCTGTTTTTT. Translating gives CASSEGTGVGTGELFF.

This clone was found a few times. The chain couples TRBV5-1 to TRBJ2-1, with TRBD2 matching 14 bases. J gave up 8 bases and V 5 bases, and 9 bases lay outside the gene matches. The CDR3 consists of 16 residues. In germline, CDR1 is SGHRS, CDR2 YFSETQ. The DNA of the CDR3 is TGCGCCAGCAGATCCGGGACTAGCGGGAGATTTGATGAGCAGTTCTTC. This translates into CASRSGTSGRFDEQFF.

This clone was counted a single time. The genes are TRBV5-4 and TRBJ1-1; 8 bases are shared with TRBD1. The germline CDR1 and CDR2 sequences are SGHNT and YYREEE (reference sequence). The CDR3 covers 15 residues. V lost 3 bases, J lost 0 bases, and 4 bases stayed unmatched. The CDR3 sequence: CASSWDRTLNTEAFF. DNA of the CDR3: TGTGCCAGCAGCTGGGACAGGACCTTGAACACTGAAGCTTTCTTT.

This clone has a handful of counts. This rearrangement joins TRBV12-3 or TRBV12-4 to TRBJ2-7; D gene ambiguous. V was pared by 3 bases and J by 4 bases, with 10 bases between. This CDR3 region has 13 residues. Here the CDR3 DNA reads TGTGCCAGCAGTTTGGCCGGGTATTACGAGCAGTACTTC. Protein product: CASSLAGYYEQYF.

The chain joins TRBV27 to TRBJ2-1, with D unresolved. V was clipped by 5 bases and J by 2 bases, with 10 bases between them. The CDR3 consists of 14 residues. Germline V lookup: CDR1 MNHEY, CDR2 SMNVEV (reference sequence). The CDR3 region is CASSTLETYNEQFF. DNA of the CDR3: TGTGCCAGCAGTACCCTGGAGACCTACAATGAGCAGTTCTTC.

The CDR3 is CASSKLAGGYNEQFF. For the CDR3, the DNA is TGTGCCAGCAGCAAACTAGCGGGAGGCTACAATGAGCAGTTCTTC. The chain combines TRBV9 with TRBJ2-1, with 12 bases that match TRBD2. The V segment lost 4 bases and the J segment 3 bases; nucleotides outside the gene matches: 2. The V gene's germline CDR1 is SGDLS and CDR2 YYNGEE. The CDR3 length is 15 residues.

This clone was seen only a few times. The genes are TRBV5-6 and TRBJ2-7; 9 bases are a match to TRBD2. Unmatched junction bases numbered 8, after V lost 5 bases and J lost 2 bases. The germline CDR1 and CDR2 sequences are SGHDT and YYEEEE. The CDR3 extends over 15 amino acids. This CDR3 is CASSWSGRSTYEQYF. CDR3 in DNA: TGTGCCAGCAGTTGGAGCGGGAGGAGCACCTACGAGCAGTACTTC.

The V and J genes are TRBV18 and TRBJ1-1; the D gene is possibly TRBD1 (5 bases). Germline loops: CDR1 KGHSH, CDR2 LQKENI. V was clipped by 3 bases and J by 8 bases, with 10 bases between them. This CDR3 is 12 amino acids long. This CDR3 is CASSPQGTEAFF. CDR3 bases: TGTGCCAGCTCACCTCAGGGAACCGAAGCTTTCTTT.

This clone was found a few times. The chain carries TRBV6-6 and TRBJ1-6; 11 nucleotides match TRBD1. CDR1 is MNHNY, CDR2 SVGAGI, per germline (reference sequence). The length of the CDR3 is 17 residues. Germline trimming cut 7 bases from V and 6 bases from J; bases unmatched to any gene: 11. The CDR3, as DNA: TGTGCCAGCATTCGGACAGGGGGCGGAGGTGGTAATTCACCCCTCCACTTT. It yields the protein CASIRTGGGGGNSPLHF.

The J gene is TRBJ1-1, the V gene TRBV6-5, with D unresolved. The V gene's germline CDR1 is MNHEY and CDR2 SVGAGI. V shed 6 bases and J shed 3 bases, with 8 bases lying between them. This CDR3 is built from 12 residues. CDR3 protein: CASREAHTEAFF. The CDR3 DNA reads as TGTGCCAGCAGGGAGGCGCACACTGAAGCTTTCTTT.

The chain employs TRBV5-4 and TRBJ2-7; 7 nucleotides align to TRBD1. Trimming at V came to 4 bases and at J to 2 bases, leaving 9 bases not matched to a gene. CDR3 length: 15 residues. Germline V gene data show CDR1 as SGHNT and CDR2 as YYREEE (reference sequence). CDR3 nucleotides: TGTGCCAGCAGCGTACTGGACAGGCGCCCCTACGAGCAGTACTTC. Its translation is CASSVLDRRPYEQYF.

CDR3 protein: CASSWRGRRASGLYEQYF. The CDR3 DNA is TGCGCCAGCAGCTGGAGGGGGCGCCGGGCTAGCGGGTTATACGAGCAGTACTTC. V gene TRBV5-1 combines with J gene TRBJ2-7; weak D call: TRBD2 (8 bases). The CDR3 runs to 18 residues. V lost 3 bases to trimming and J lost 4 bases, with 26 bases between them. From germline, CDR1 is SGHRS and CDR2 YFSETQ. Full variable domain (outside the CDR3, taken from reference TRBV5-1 and TRBJ2-7): KAGVTQTPRYLIKTRGQQVTLSCSPISGHRSVSWYQQTPGQGLQFLFEYFSETQRNKGNFPGRFSGRQFSNSRSEMNVSTLELGDSALYLCASSWRGRRASGLYEQYFGPGTRLTVT.

J is TRBJ2-5 and V is TRBV9; 7 nucleotides align to TRBD2. CDR3 length: 14 residues. From germline, CDR1 is SGDLS and CDR2 YYNGEE. V lost 3 bases, J lost 5 bases, and 7 bases stayed unmatched. CDR3 loop: CASSDDLGGETQYF. The CDR3 DNA follows: TGTGCCAGCAGCGACGACCTGGGGGGGGAGACCCAGTACTTC.

This clone has only a few counts. The chain links TRBV6-4 to TRBJ1-2; TRBD1 is a possible D gene (6 bases). CDR1 and CDR2 (germline): MRHNA, SNTAGT. CDR3 size: 13 residues. The ends were cut back, 6 bases at V and 6 bases at J, with 14 bases in the middle. The CDR3 DNA sequence: TGTGCCAGCAGCTCGGAACAGGGCGATGGCTACACCTTC. It specifies CASSSEQGDGYTF.